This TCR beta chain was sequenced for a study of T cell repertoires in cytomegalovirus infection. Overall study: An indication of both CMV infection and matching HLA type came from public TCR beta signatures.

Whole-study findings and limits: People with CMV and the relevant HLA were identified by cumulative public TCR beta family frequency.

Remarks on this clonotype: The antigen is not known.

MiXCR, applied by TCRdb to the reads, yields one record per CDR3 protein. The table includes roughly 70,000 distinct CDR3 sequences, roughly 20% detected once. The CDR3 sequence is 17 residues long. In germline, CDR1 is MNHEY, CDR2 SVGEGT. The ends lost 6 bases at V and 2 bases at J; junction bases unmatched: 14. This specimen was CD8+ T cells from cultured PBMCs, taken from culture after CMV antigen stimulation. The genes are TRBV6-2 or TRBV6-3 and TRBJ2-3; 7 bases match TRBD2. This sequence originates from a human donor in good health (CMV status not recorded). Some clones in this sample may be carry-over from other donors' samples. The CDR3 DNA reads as TGTGCCAGCAGAAAAACTATAGCGGGTGGTAACACAGATACGCAGTATTTT. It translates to CASRKTIAGGNTDTQYF.